These 9 T cell receptor beta chains were sequenced from one sample in a study of shared clonotypes between healthy human individuals. TCRdb's copy holds only in-frame clones and misses some; the assay was immunoSEQ multiplex PCR. In the table there are approximately 350,000 clones, around 96% of which are singletons. What was sequenced was memory CD8+ T cells sorted from blood. Noted subset: CD45RO+ cells pooled with CCR7-negative TemRA cells. The receptors shown here come from a man younger than 45 in good health.

V usage is TRBV10-3 and J usage is TRBJ2-7; 7 bases line up with TRBD2. With 3 bases clipped from V and 2 bases from J, the junction kept 7 bases outside the gene matches. CDR3 length equals 15 residues. CDR1 is ENHRY, CDR2 SYGVKD, per germline. The CDR3 DNA is TGTGCCATCAGTGACGTCCCGGGACTAACCTACGAGCAGTACTTC. Protein sequence: CAISDVPGLTYEQYF.

The chain carries TRBV28 and TRBJ2-3; no clear D. With 7 bases removed from V and 0 bases from J, the gap between germline ends came to 8 bases. This CDR3 has 13 amino acids. CDR1 MDHEN and CDR2 SYDVKM come from the germline V gene. Here the CDR3 DNA reads TGTGCCAGCACCACAGCTAGCACAGATACGCAGTATTTT. Translating gives CASTTASTDTQYF.

This chain uses TRBV27 with TRBJ2-7; 10 nucleotides match TRBD1. V dropped 5 bases and J dropped 4; count of bases not matched to a gene: 5. The CDR3 runs to 14 residues. CDR1 is MNHEY and CDR2 is SMNVEV in the germline V gene (reference sequence). The CDR3 DNA sequence: TGTGCCAGCAGTCGACGACAGGGGGCGTACGAGCAGTACTTC. Amino acids: CASSRRQGAYEQYF.

This chain uses TRBV6-1 with TRBJ2-5; no clear D gene. Trimming stripped 3 bases from V and 0 bases from J, with 17 bases between. The CDR3 consists of 17 residues. The germline V gene encodes CDR1 MNHNS and CDR2 SASEGT. The DNA of the CDR3 is TGTGCCAGCAGTGACGTTTTCCCCCAGTTTCACCAAGAGACCCAGTACTTC. This sequence encodes CASSDVFPQFHQETQYF.

This rearrangement joins TRBV28 to TRBJ2-7; tentatively, D is TRBD1 (5 bases). CDR3 length: 11 residues. V was pared by 6 bases and J by 7 bases, with 10 bases between. The germline V gene encodes CDR1 MDHEN and CDR2 SYDVKM. CDR3 sequence: CASSLRTEQYF. The CDR3 DNA is TGTGCCAGCAGCCTACGGACAGAGCAGTACTTC.

This clone is a singleton in its sample. The gene calls are TRBV27 and TRBJ2-2, with TRBD1 matching 7 bases. This CDR3 has 17 amino acids. CDR1 is MNHEY and CDR2 is SMNVEV in the germline V gene (reference sequence). J lost 4 bases, V lost 6 bases, and 14 bases had no gene match. The CDR3 DNA reads TGTGCCAGCAGGGCGATTAGGGGGCTATTGAGCACCGGGGAGCTGTTTTTT. Its translation is CASRAIRGLLSTGELFF.

This clone has just one count. The chain combines TRBV6-5 with TRBJ2-7; tentative D call: TRBD1 (6 bases). CDR1 is MNHEY and CDR2 is SVGAGI in the germline V gene. The V end was cut by 7 bases, the J end by 1 base, with 14 bases between. The CDR3 length is 14 residues. The CDR3 sequence: CASKNTGKSYEQYF. DNA for the CDR3: TGTGCCAGCAAAAACACAGGGAAGTCCTACGAGCAGTACTTC.

The rearrangement links TRBV27 to TRBJ1-5; 7 nucleotides align to TRBD1. CDR1 and CDR2 (germline): MNHEY, SMNVEV (reference sequence). The junction had 6 bases not matched to a gene; V was cut back by 2 bases and J by 2 bases. The CDR3 loop spans 16 amino acids. The DNA of the CDR3 is TGTGCCAGCAGTTTAAAAGGCGGACAGGGCAATCAGCCCCAGCATTTT. Its translation: CASSLKGGQGNQPQHF.

This clone is a singleton in its sample. V gene TRBV7-8 combines with J gene TRBJ2-3; D unclear. The CDR3 extends over 14 amino acids. Germline CDR1 and CDR2: SGHVS and FQNEAQ. The ends were cut back, 1 base at V and 3 bases at J, with 8 bases in the middle. CDR3 in amino acids: CASSLGSYTDTQYF. As DNA, the CDR3 is TGTGCCAGCAGCTTAGGGTCCTATACAGATACGCAGTATTTT.